Following are 30 T cell receptor beta chains from one sample sequenced in a study of blood T cell repertoires in COVID-19. Sequenced by immunoSEQ multiplex PCR; TCRdb stores in-frame clones only, minus some. This table has nearly 110,000 clones, over 70% appearing once. Material for sequencing was peripheral blood. The receptor set was obtained from a human donor with acute or convalescent COVID-19. The donor label of this sample is uncertain.

This clone is classed as medium-sized. The chain couples TRBV14 to TRBJ2-7; D not resolved. V was cut by 1 base and J by 2 bases, with 9 bases left in between. Germline V CDR1 and CDR2: SGHDN, FVKESK. The CDR3 spans 14 residues. Here the CDR3 reads CASSQAVPPYEQYV. The CDR3 DNA reads as TGTGCCAGCAGCCAAGCGGTTCCCCCCTACGAGCAGTACGTC.

The chain links TRBV30 to TRBJ1-1; 7 nucleotides align to TRBD1. J lost 6 bases, V lost 2 bases, and 6 bases had no gene match. There are 13 residues in the CDR3. CDR1 and CDR2 (germline): GTSNPN, SVGIG (reference sequence). CDR3 sequence: CAWSRNTGAEAFF. CDR3 coding DNA: TGTGCCTGGAGTCGAAATACAGGGGCTGAAGCTTTCTTT.

The chain links TRBV18 to TRBJ2-1; D is possibly TRBD1 (6 bases). The CDR3 length is 14 residues. The V gene's germline CDR1 is KGHSH and CDR2 LQKENI. The germline V and J ends were trimmed by 5 bases and 7 bases, with 15 bases remaining between them. The CDR3 region is CASSSGLQGNEQFF. CDR3 nucleotides: TGTGCCAGCTCATCTGGGCTACAGGGAAATGAGCAGTTCTTC.

The V call is TRBV28, the J call TRBJ1-1; TRBD1 matches 10 bases. There are 15 residues in the CDR3. Germline V gene lookup returns CDR1 MDHEN and CDR2 SYDVKM. V was clipped by 4 bases and J by 11 bases; unmatched bases: 13. The CDR3 DNA is TGTGCCAGCAGTTCCTTCTCGACAGGGGGCCTAGGGGCTTTCTTT. Translated, it gives CASSSFSTGGLGAFF.

The V call is TRBV5-6, the J call TRBJ2-7; 9 nucleotides match TRBD1. The ends lost 4 bases at V and 6 bases at J; junction bases unmatched: 5. Germline CDR1 SGHDT, CDR2 YYEEEE. This CDR3 is built from 13 residues. The CDR3 sequence is CASSPGQGFEQYF. The DNA of the CDR3 is TGTGCCAGCAGCCCAGGACAGGGGTTCGAGCAGTACTTC. The full variable domain, with the rest looked up from reference TRBV5-6 and TRBJ2-7, is DAGVTQSPTHLIKTRGQQVTLRCSPKSGHDTVSWYQQALGQGPQFIFQYYEEEERQRGNFPDRFSGHQFPNYSSELNVNALLLGDSALYLCASSPGQGFEQYFGPGTRLTVT.

This clone was seen more than once but under ten times. The identical CDR3 is also encoded by other nucleotide sequences in the sample. J is TRBJ1-2 and V is TRBV24-1, with D possibly TRBD1 on 6 matching bases. The CDR3 has 13 residues. Deletions cut 3 bases from V and 8 bases from J, with 12 bases between. Looked up from germline, CDR1 is KGHDR and CDR2 is SFDVKD. The CDR3 spells CATSDHQGRGYTF. The DNA for the CDR3 is TGTGCCACCAGTGATCACCAGGGGCGCGGCTACACCTTC.

The rearrangement joins TRBV19 to TRBJ1-2; D not resolved. The CDR3 consists of 15 residues. CDR1 is LNHDA, CDR2 SQIVND, per germline (reference sequence). V was trimmed by 1 base and J by 3 bases, leaving 12 bases between them. The CDR3 nucleotides read TGTGCCAGTAGTATAGGAGGGCGCGGATACTATGGCTACACCTTC. This encodes CASSIGGRGYYGYTF.

This sequence joins TRBV6-5 and TRBJ1-1; unclear D gene. In germline, CDR1 is MNHEY, CDR2 SVGAGI. The V end was cut by 7 bases, the J end by 7 bases, with 10 bases between. CDR3 length: 11 amino acids. CDR3: CASMGSFEAFF. The CDR3 DNA is TGTGCCAGCATGGGGAGCTTTGAAGCTTTCTTT.

This clone was seen more than once but under ten times. The chain has TRBV6-1 and TRBJ1-6; possible D gene TRBD1, 5 bases. Trimming removed 3 bases from V and 9 bases from J, with 12 bases in between. CDR1 is MNHNS and CDR2 is SASEGT in the germline V gene. The CDR3 covers 14 residues. The CDR3 loop reads CASSDAGLISPLHF. CDR3 in DNA: TGTGCCAGCAGTGATGCAGGGTTGATTTCACCCCTCCACTTT.

This chain uses TRBV7-9 with TRBJ2-1, with 14 bases fitting TRBD2. With V trimmed by 5 bases and J by 9 bases, 12 bases remained unmatched. The CDR3 loop spans 17 amino acids. Germline CDR1 SEHNR, CDR2 FQNEAQ (reference sequence). CDR3 sequence reads: CASSPMGTSGGRVEQFF. The CDR3 nucleotides read TGTGCCAGCAGCCCGATGGGGACTAGCGGGGGCCGGGTTGAGCAGTTCTTC.

The chain is built from TRBV7-8 and TRBJ1-5; no reliable D call. From germline, CDR1 is SGHVS and CDR2 FQNEAQ. The CDR3 covers 13 residues. Trimming stripped 4 bases from V and 5 bases from J, with 9 bases between. CDR3 in DNA: TGTGCCAGCAGCTCTCGTCCGGATCAGCCCCAGCATTTT. Amino acid sequence: CASSSRPDQPQHF.

The chain links TRBV6-6 to TRBJ2-7, with D possibly matching TRBD1 (6 bases). The V end was cut by 2 bases, the J end by 3 bases, with 17 bases between. Germline V gene data show CDR1 as MNHNY and CDR2 as SVGAGI (reference sequence). The CDR3 totals 16 residues. The CDR3, as DNA: TGTGCCAGCAGTTACAACCCAGGGGTTTCTGGCTACGAGCAGTACGTC. Protein product: CASSYNPGVSGYEQYV.

This clone turned up a few times. The chain uses TRBV5-1 and TRBJ2-7, with 7 bases identical to TRBD2. Germline values: CDR1 SGHRS, CDR2 YFSETQ. The J segment lost 2 bases and the V segment lost 0 bases, leaving 8 bases of the junction unmatched. The CDR3 length is 16 residues. CDR3 bases: TGCGCCAGCAGCTTGGGGGAAGCGGGGACTACCTACGAGCAGTACTTC. Protein sequence: CASSLGEAGTTYEQYF. The full variable domain, in which reference TRBV5-1 and TRBJ2-7 provide the parts outside the CDR3, is KAGVTQTPRYLIKTRGQQVTLSCSPISGHRSVSWYQQTPGQGLQFLFEYFSETQRNKGNFPGRFSGRQFSNSRSEMNVSTLELGDSALYLCASSLGEAGTTYEQYFGPGTRLTVT.

The V gene is TRBV4-1, the J gene TRBJ1-4, with D hard to call. V was clipped by 1 base and J by 1 base, with 22 bases between them. CDR1 is MGHRA and CDR2 is YSYEKL in the germline V gene. CDR3 length: 20 amino acids. Here the CDR3 reads CASSQARGRRNSRTNEKLFF. The CDR3 coding sequence is TGCGCCAGCAGCCAAGCCCGCGGCCGGCGGAATTCGAGAACTAATGAAAAACTGTTTTTT.

The rearrangement links TRBV5-8 to TRBJ2-7, with 9 bases identical to TRBD2. J was trimmed by 0 bases and V by 4 bases; bases with no gene match: 8. Germline V gives CDR1 SGHTS, CDR2 YDEGEE. This CDR3 spans 16 amino acids. CDR3 in DNA: TGTGCCAGCAGCCGGCGGGGGGGACTAAGCTCCTACGAGCAGTACTTC. Translated: CASSRRGGLSSYEQYF. Full variable domain (outside the CDR3, taken from reference TRBV5-8 and TRBJ2-7): EAGVTQSPTHLIKTRGQQATLRCSPISGHTSVYWYQQALGLGLQFLLWYDEGEERNRGNFPPRFSGRQFPNYSSELNVNALELEDSALYLCASSRRGGLSSYEQYFGPGTRLTVT.

The chain is built from TRBV7-9 and TRBJ1-1; D call uncertain. From germline, CDR1 is SEHNR and CDR2 FQNEAQ (reference sequence). V lost 5 bases and J lost 5, with 12 bases in between. CDR3 length: 13 residues. CDR3 bases: TGTGCCAGCAGCCCACCCGGGGAAACTGAAGCTTTCTTT. This codes for CASSPPGETEAFF.

The chain carries TRBV12-3 or TRBV12-4 and TRBJ1-2; no clear D. The CDR3 sequence is 13 residues long. V lost 2 bases to trimming and J lost 5 bases, with 9 bases between them. CDR3 loop: CASSLWALYGYTF. The CDR3 coding sequence is TGTGCCAGCAGTTTATGGGCTCTTTATGGCTACACCTTC.

The chain carries TRBV4-1 and TRBJ1-6, with D maybe TRBD1 (5 bases). Per the germline V gene, CDR1 is MGHRA and CDR2 is YSYEKL. The CDR3 loop spans 15 amino acids. Between the trimmed V and J ends, which lost 0 bases and 6 bases, there was a span of 9 bases. As DNA, the CDR3 is TGCGCCAGCAGCCAAGATGTCAGGGTTAATTCACCCCTCCACTTT. Protein: CASSQDVRVNSPLHF.

The V call is TRBV2, the J call TRBJ2-2, with D maybe TRBD2 (5 bases). Germline CDR1 and CDR2: SNHLY and FYNNEI. Between the trimmed V and J ends, which lost 3 bases and 6 bases, there was a span of 20 bases. The CDR3 is made up of 17 amino acids. CDR3 sequence: CASSDYPHGEKSGELFF. CDR3 DNA: TGTGCCAGCAGTGACTACCCCCACGGGGAGAAATCCGGGGAGCTGTTTTTT.

The J gene is TRBJ1-2, the V gene TRBV7-2; D perhaps matches TRBD1 (5 bases). The V end was cut by 2 bases, the J end by 8 bases, with 18 bases between. The V gene's germline CDR1 is SGHTA and CDR2 FQGNSA. This CDR3 spans 15 amino acids. This chain's CDR3 is CASSLSAGQLLGYTF. Here the CDR3 DNA reads TGTGCCAGCAGCTTATCCGCAGGGCAACTCTTAGGCTACACCTTC.

This chain connects TRBV5-1 to TRBJ1-6; D remains ambiguous. The CDR3 is 15 amino acids. V lost 0 bases and J lost 5, with 9 bases in between. The germline CDR1 and CDR2 sequences are SGHRS and YFSETQ. Written as DNA, the CDR3 is TGCGCCAGCAGCTTGGGCACAGATCATAATTCACCCCTCCACTTT. Its translation is CASSLGTDHNSPLHF.

The rearrangement joins TRBV7-7 to TRBJ1-1, with D maybe TRBD1 (6 bases). V dropped 5 bases and J dropped 6 bases, with 13 bases sitting between them. In germline, CDR1 is SSHAT, CDR2 FNYEAQ (reference sequence). The CDR3 length is 13 residues. CDR3 region: CASSPWEGAEAFF. CDR3 sequence (DNA): TGTGCCAGCAGCCCTTGGGAGGGGGCTGAAGCTTTCTTT.

The gene calls are TRBV3-1 (or the pseudogene TRBV3-2) and TRBJ1-2, with 7 nucleotides matching TRBD1. From germline, CDR1 is LGHDT and CDR2 YNNKEL (reference sequence). The ends lost 2 bases at V and 3 bases at J; junction bases unmatched: 3. The CDR3 extends over 14 amino acids. The CDR3 sequence: CASSQRQGDYGYTF. CDR3 nucleotides: TGTGCCAGCAGCCAACGACAGGGAGACTATGGCTACACCTTC.

The genes are TRBV7-9 and TRBJ2-2; 9 bases line up with TRBD1. The germline V gene encodes CDR1 SEHNR and CDR2 FQNEAQ (reference sequence). The V and J ends lost 6 bases and 8 bases, in that order; junction bases with no gene match: 10. The CDR3 totals 15 residues. As DNA, the CDR3 is TGTGCCAGCAGTCAAAATACAGGGGGCTTAGGGGAGCTGTTTTTT. It codes for CASSQNTGGLGELFF.

This chain uses TRBV19 with TRBJ1-2; 8 bases are shared with TRBD1. The length of the CDR3 is 17 residues. V dropped 5 bases and J dropped 4; count of bases not matched to a gene: 15. Germline-derived CDR1 and CDR2 are LNHDA and SQIVND (reference sequence). CDR3 nucleotides: TGTGCCAGTAGTGGAAAGACAGGGGCTCGCCGCCCCTATGGCTACACCTTC. It is translated as CASSGKTGARRPYGYTF.

The V gene is TRBV6-5, the J gene TRBJ1-2, with 7 bases fitting TRBD1. The J segment lost 4 bases and the V segment lost 10 bases, leaving 6 bases of the junction unmatched. This CDR3 contains 12 residues. CDR1 is MNHEY and CDR2 is SVGAGI in the germline V gene. This CDR3 is CATRQGAYGYTF. The DNA for the CDR3 is TGTGCCACCCGACAGGGAGCCTATGGCTACACCTTC.

The chain links TRBV7-6 to TRBJ1-2; tentatively, D is TRBD1 (5 bases). From germline, CDR1 is SGHVS and CDR2 FNYEAQ. Trimming removed 3 bases at V and 8 bases at J, with 16 bases between. The CDR3 totals 14 residues. The CDR3 coding sequence is TGTGCCAGCAGCTTGGGGCCTACGGGTTACGGCTACACCTTC. It encodes CASSLGPTGYGYTF.

In this sample, this clone turned up once. J is TRBJ2-1 and V is TRBV24-1; D remains unclear. This CDR3 region has 11 residues. CDR1 and CDR2 from the germline V gene are KGHDR and SFDVKD. Trimming removed 5 bases at V and 6 bases at J, with 4 bases between. CDR3 sequence: CATSALNEQFF. DNA of the CDR3: TGTGCCACCAGTGCCCTCAATGAGCAGTTCTTC.

The J gene is TRBJ2-6, the V gene TRBV28, with D possibly matching TRBD2 (6 bases). V lost 5 bases, J lost 1 base, and 24 bases lay in between. The CDR3 runs 20 residues. CDR1 is MDHEN and CDR2 is SYDVKM in the germline V gene. The CDR3 region has the DNA TGTGCCAGCAGTCCCCCTCCGGGGGTGGCTCCCTTTTCTGGGGCCAACGTCCTGACTTTC. Its translation: CASSPPPGVAPFSGANVLTF. The full variable domain, its missing parts supplied by reference TRBV28 and TRBJ2-6, is DVKVTQSSRYLVKRTGEKVFLECVQDMDHENMFWYRQDPGLGLRLIYFSYDVKMKEKGDIPEGYSVSREKKERFSLILESASTNQTSMYLCASSPPPGVAPFSGANVLTFGAGSRLTVL.

This rearrangement joins TRBV5-1 to TRBJ1-1; 12 positions match TRBD1. Germline V gene lookup returns CDR1 SGHRS and CDR2 YFSETQ. V trimming: 1 base; J trimming: 4 bases; junction bases outside the gene matches: 8. The length of the CDR3 is 17 residues. The CDR3 here is CASSLRDRGRLSTEAFF. CDR3 DNA sequence: TGCGCCAGCAGCTTGCGGGACAGGGGGCGCTTGTCCACTGAAGCTTTCTTT.